A single sample is the source of the 12 T cell receptor beta chains below, sequenced in a study of blood T cell repertoires in COVID-19. Produced via immunoSEQ multiplex PCR; TCRdb's table is partial and in-frame only. This repertoire shows about 67,000 clones, about 86% found once; its top ten account for around 4.4%. Sequences were obtained from peripheral blood. These receptors came from a man between 50 and 59 years old with active COVID-19.

The V gene is TRBV2, the J gene TRBJ2-1, with a tentative D call TRBD2 (6 bases). Per the germline V gene, CDR1 is SNHLY and CDR2 is FYNNEI. The ends were cut back, 7 bases at V and 7 bases at J, with 8 bases in the middle. CDR3 length: 11 amino acids. CDR3 protein: CASKLANEQFF. As DNA, the CDR3 is TGTGCCAGCAAACTAGCTAATGAGCAGTTCTTC. Full variable domain (outside the CDR3, taken from reference TRBV2 and TRBJ2-1): EPEVTQTPSHQVTQMGQEVILRCVPISNHLYFYWYRQILGQKVEFLVSFYNNEISEKSEIFDDQFSVERPDGSNFTLKIRSTKLEDSAMYFCASKLANEQFFGPGTRLTVL.

The chain couples TRBV24-1 to TRBJ2-3, with D hard to call. V was shortened by 3 bases and J by 9 bases, with 12 bases between the two germline ends. The CDR3 loop spans 13 amino acids. The germline CDR1 and CDR2 sequences are KGHDR and SFDVKD. CDR3 sequence: CATSDQILATQYF. In DNA, the CDR3 is TGTGCCACCAGTGATCAAATCCTGGCCACGCAGTATTTT.

V and J are TRBV29-1 and TRBJ2-2, with no clear D. The CDR3 covers 11 residues. CDR1 is SQVTM and CDR2 is ANQGSEA in the germline V gene. The chain's CDR3 is CFAGNTGELFF. Written as DNA, the CDR3 is TGCTTCGCAGGGAACACCGGGGAGCTGTTTTTT.

V gene TRBV10-3 combines with J gene TRBJ1-6; D is possibly TRBD1 (6 bases). Per the germline V gene, CDR1 is ENHRY and CDR2 is SYGVKD. CDR3 length equals 15 residues. Deletions cut 4 bases from V and 2 bases from J, with 9 bases between. Here the CDR3 DNA reads TGTGCCATCAGTGCAGGGGAAACCTATAATTCACCCCTCCACTTT. Amino acids: CAISAGETYNSPLHF.

V is TRBV4-2 and J is TRBJ2-3, with TRBD2 matching over 11 bases. Germline CDR1 and CDR2: LGHNA and YNFKEQ. J was trimmed by 6 bases and V by 0 bases; bases with no gene match: 5. The CDR3 runs 16 residues. DNA for the CDR3: TGTGCCAGCAGCCAAGAGTGGGCTAGCGGGAGGGATACGCAGTATTTT. Amino acids: CASSQEWASGRDTQYF.

The genes are TRBV21-1 and TRBJ2-7; the table gives TRBD2 as D, unverified against the DNA. TRBV21-1 is assigned pseudogene status. The CDR3 runs to 15 residues. The CDR3 coding sequence is TGTGCCAGCAGACTCCCCGGGACTAGCGGAGTCGAGCAGTACTTC. Its translation: CASRLPGTSGVEQYF.

The genes are TRBV7-2 and TRBJ2-1; 11 positions agree with TRBD2. This CDR3 is built from 15 residues. Germline CDR1 and CDR2: SGHTA and FQGNSA. The trim removed 6 bases at V and 9 bases at J, leaving 10 bases unmatched. The CDR3, as DNA: TGTGCCAGCAGATTGCCACTAGCGGGAGTAGGTGAGCAGTTCTTC. This sequence encodes CASRLPLAGVGEQFF.

The rearrangement joins TRBV5-1 to TRBJ2-5; TRBD2 aligns across 8 bases. Trimming at V came to 0 bases and at J to 4 bases, leaving 5 bases not matched to a gene. CDR3 length equals 15 residues. The germline V gene encodes CDR1 SGHRS and CDR2 YFSETQ. The chain's CDR3 is CASSLAGGLGETQYF. The CDR3 nucleotides are TGCGCCAGCAGCTTGGCGGGGGGGCTAGGAGAGACCCAGTACTTC.

The rearrangement joins TRBV5-6 to TRBJ1-1; D unclear. V lost 2 bases and J lost 4, with 12 bases in between. The germline V gene encodes CDR1 SGHDT and CDR2 YYEEEE. This CDR3 contains 14 residues. CDR3 region: CASSFLGTSTEAFF. The CDR3 nucleotides read TGTGCCAGCAGCTTCCTAGGTACGTCCACTGAAGCTTTCTTT.

This chain connects TRBV7-9 to TRBJ1-2, with 11 bases that match TRBD1. The CDR3 runs 15 residues. The trim removed 4 bases at V and 7 bases at J, leaving 8 bases unmatched. Per the germline V gene, CDR1 is SEHNR and CDR2 is FQNEAQ (reference sequence). The CDR3 bases are TGTGCCAGCAGCTCCCCGGGACAGGGGGTAGTTGGCTACACCTTC. It encodes CASSSPGQGVVGYTF.

The gene calls are TRBV30 and TRBJ1-3; D is unclear. The CDR3 has 13 amino acids. CDR1 is GTSNPN, CDR2 SVGIG, per germline (reference sequence). V dropped 3 bases and J dropped 7 bases, with 13 bases sitting between them. The CDR3 sequence: CAWRSSNGNTIYF. CDR3 in DNA: TGTGCCTGGAGGTCGTCTAACGGGAACACCATATATTTT.

This rearrangement joins TRBV5-6 to TRBJ2-5; 10 bases agree with TRBD1. Germline CDR1 reads SGHDT; CDR2 reads YYEEEE. The CDR3 covers 15 residues. Losses at the gene ends were 0 bases for V and 5 bases for J; bases not matched to a gene: 4. The CDR3 is CASSLATGGVETQYF. The CDR3 nucleotides read TGTGCCAGCAGCTTGGCGACAGGGGGCGTGGAGACCCAGTACTTC.